The sequence of this T cell receptor (beta chain) was determined in a study of blood T cell repertoires in COVID-19. The length of the CDR3 is 19 residues. Germline CDR1 reads SGHTA; CDR2 reads FQGNSA. Trimming left V 2 bases short and J 5 bases short, with 28 bases between. The table came from immunoSEQ multiplex PCR; TCRdb's copy has only in-frame clones and leaves some out. The table has a few hundred thousand clones, 88% seen once. Sequenced sample: PBMCs or T cells enriched from blood (not recorded which). This chain connects TRBV7-2 to TRBJ2-7; TRBD1 is a possible D gene (6 bases). This sequence was found in a woman aged 40 to 55 who had recovered from COVID-19. CDR3 region: CASSLMGLSGQRMSHEQYF. The CDR3 bases are TGTGCCAGCAGCTTAATGGGGTTGTCGGGACAAAGAATGTCCCACGAGCAGTACTTC.